One sample yielded the 19 T cell receptor beta chains listed below, sequenced in a study of prognosis after radiotherapy for stage I lung cancer. From genomic DNA, TCR beta CDR3 was amplified by two-round multiplex PCR. Each TRBV and TRBJ gene had its own primer in the first PCR round. TCRdb processed the multiplex PCR reads anew with MiXCR; each CDR3 protein has one entry. The repertoire holds tens of thousands of distinct CDR3 sequences, less than 25% seen once, with less than 30% in the top ten. The material was PBMCs, obtained before or after stereotactic body radiation therapy (not recorded which). Receptors were obtained from a donor aged 50 or older with non-small cell lung cancer.

Ten or more counts support this clonotype. V and J are TRBV4-1 and TRBJ1-4; D gene unclear. The CDR3 is made up of 13 amino acids. The V end was cut by 3 bases, the J end by 8 bases, with 10 bases between. Germline V gene sequence: CDR1 MGHRA, CDR2 YSYEKL. The CDR3 here is CASSHTATEKLFF. The CDR3 DNA is TGCGCCAGCAGCCATACGGCAACGGAAAAACTGTTTTTT.

Regarding this clonotype: With a much larger clone just one base away, this may be a read error. V usage is TRBV29-1 and J usage is TRBJ1-2; D is unresolved. The CDR3 is 12 amino acids. Trimming removed 3 bases at V and 4 bases at J, with 9 bases between. Germline loops: CDR1 SQVTM, CDR2 ANQGSEA. CDR3 sequence reads: CSVDVQSYGYTF. DNA for the CDR3: TGCAGCGTTGATGTTCAATCCTATGGCTACACCTTC.

Regarding this clonotype: This likely reflects a read error, since a far larger clone is one base away. V and J are TRBV6-1 and TRBJ2-5; D is perhaps TRBD1 (5 bases). This CDR3 comprises 14 residues. In germline, CDR1 is MNHNS, CDR2 SASEGT. The V and J ends lost 5 bases and 11 bases respectively, with 21 bases between them. The CDR3 reads CASSRVGVENEQYF. The CDR3 DNA reads TGTGCCAGCAGTAGAGTAGGGGTGGAAAATGAGCAGTACTTC.

This clonotype counts as medium-sized. V is TRBV6-1 and J is TRBJ2-1; 9 bases map to TRBD2. Trimming took 10 bases from V and 0 from J; bases not matched to a gene: 4. From germline, CDR1 is MNHNS and CDR2 SASEGT. This CDR3 spans 14 amino acids. The CDR3 loop reads CATRGGDSYNEQFF. The CDR3 DNA reads as TGTGCCACCCGCGGGGGGGACTCCTACAATGAGCAGTTCTTC.

The J gene is TRBJ1-6, the V gene TRBV20-1; the D is unclear. This CDR3 spans 12 amino acids. The V gene lost 7 bases and the J gene lost 9 bases, with 13 bases spanning the gap. Germline CDR1 DFQATT, CDR2 SNEGSKA (reference sequence). CDR3 amino acids: CSVRGPGSPLHF. CDR3 nucleotides: TGCAGTGTCCGCGGCCCAGGTTCACCCCTCCACTTT.

This clonotype was detected many times. CDR3 DNA: TGTGCCAGCAGTTCACGACTAGCGGGTGCCGGGGAGCTGTTTTTT. Protein product: CASSSRLAGAGELFF. J is TRBJ2-2 and V is TRBV7-8, with TRBD2 matching 10 bases. The CDR3 covers 15 residues. The junction had 7 bases not matched to a gene; V was cut back by 6 bases and J by 6 bases. Per germline, CDR1 SGHVS and CDR2 FQNEAQ.

This clonotype came up many times. At one end the junction does not follow the germline gene, possibly because of a read error. The chain uses TRBV7-7 and TRBJ2-2; D unresolved. In germline, CDR1 is SSHAT, CDR2 FNYEAQ (reference sequence). The CDR3 consists of 16 residues. The CDR3 DNA sequence: TGTGCTAGCAGCTTACCCCCCCGTGCGAACACCGGGGAGCTGTTTTTT. Its protein product is CASSLPPRANTGELFF.

The chain uses TRBV3-1 and TRBJ2-5; 7 bases line up with TRBD1. This CDR3 is built from 14 residues. Per germline, CDR1 LGHDT and CDR2 YNNKEL (reference sequence). V shed 3 bases, J shed 5 bases, and the junction held 6 bases outside the gene matches. Written as DNA, the CDR3 is TGTGCCAGCAGCCAGGGACAGCGAGGGGAGACCCAGTACTTC. It specifies CASSQGQRGETQYF.

This clonotype appeared many times. The chain is built from TRBV30 and TRBJ2-2; 12 nucleotides line up with TRBD2. V lost 7 bases and J lost 2; bases outside the gene matches: 14. This CDR3 is 18 amino acids long. From germline, CDR1 is GTSNPN and CDR2 SVGIG (reference sequence). CDR3 residues: CASTGGASGGVNTGELFF. The CDR3 DNA reads as TGTGCCTCGACAGGCGGGGCTAGCGGGGGGGTTAACACCGGGGAGCTGTTTTTT. The full variable domain, completed using reference TRBV30 and TRBJ2-2, is SQTIHQWPATLVQPVGSPLSLECTVEGTSNPNLYWYRQAAGRGLQLLFYSVGIGQISSEVPQNLSASRPQDRQFILSSKKLLLSDSGFYLCASTGGASGGVNTGELFFGEGSRLTVL.

In the case of this clonotype: The final CDR3 position lacks the conserved phenylalanine or tryptophan, pointing to a likely read error. The genes are TRBV2 and TRBJ1-2; D is unresolved. The germline CDR1 and CDR2 sequences are SNHLY and FYNNEI. V was clipped by 6 bases and J by 2 bases, with 10 bases between them. The CDR3 consists of 13 residues. The CDR3 DNA follows: TGTGCCAGCAGCGAAAAACAGAACTATGGCTACACCATC. The encoded protein is CASSEKQNYGYTI.

This clonotype was counted ten times or more. V and J are TRBV27 and TRBJ2-1; TRBD2 matches at 11 bases. Germline CDR1 MNHEY, CDR2 SMNVEV (reference sequence). The trim removed 5 bases at V and 10 bases at J, leaving 10 bases unmatched. The CDR3 sequence is 15 residues long. In DNA, the CDR3 is TGTGCCAGCAGTCTTAGCGGGGGGGCAGGTGGGGAGCAGTTCTTC. Amino acids: CASSLSGGAGGEQFF.

Relative to its sample, this clonotype is medium-sized. The V gene is TRBV5-1, the J gene TRBJ1-6, with TRBD1 matching over 10 bases. Germline CDR1 and CDR2: SGHRS and YFSETQ. This CDR3 contains 14 residues. Trimming at V came to 7 bases and at J to 10 bases, leaving 8 bases not matched to a gene. CDR3: CASAPQGQGSPLHF. The CDR3 nucleotides are TGCGCCAGCGCCCCACAGGGACAGGGGTCACCCCTCCACTTT. Full variable domain (missing parts from reference TRBV5-1 and TRBJ1-6): KAGVTQTPRYLIKTRGQQVTLSCSPISGHRSVSWYQQTPGQGLQFLFEYFSETQRNKGNFPGRFSGRQFSNSRSEMNVSTLELGDSALYLCASAPQGQGSPLHFGNGTRLTVT.

On this clonotype: A read error may account for a junction end that differs from germline. This rearrangement joins TRBV28 to TRBJ1-6, with D possibly being TRBD1 (6 bases). Germline V gives CDR1 MDHEN, CDR2 SYDVKM. This CDR3 comprises 17 residues. CDR3 nucleotides: TGTGCCAGCAGTTTAACTGGACAGTACGCTTGGAATTCACCCATCCACTTT. This gives the protein CASSLTGQYAWNSPIHF.

Of note for this clonotype: Given a far larger clone just one base away, this is likely a sequencing read error. The chain uses TRBV27 and TRBJ2-5; the D is unclear. The last part of the DNA fits TRBJ2-1 better; the J call may be wrong. This CDR3 contains 16 residues. The germline gives CDR1 MNHEY, CDR2 SMNVEV (reference sequence). CDR3 residues: CASSPHGRSSYNEQFF. CDR3 bases: TGTGCCAGCAGTCCCCACGGTCGATCCTCCTACAATGAGCAGTTCTTC.

This clonotype was seen ten or more times. The V call is TRBV7-2, the J call TRBJ2-5; D is unresolved. This CDR3 comprises 15 residues. The V end was cut by 3 bases, the J end by 3 bases, with 14 bases between. Germline V lookup: CDR1 SGHTA, CDR2 FQGNSA. CDR3 coding DNA: TGTGCCAGCAGCTTGGCGGTGGGCTATGAAGAGACCCAGTACTTC. Its translation: CASSLAVGYEETQYF.

A note on this clonotype: At one end, the junction sequence differs from germline, possibly due to a read error. The CDR3 loop reads CAASRDGGVGNIQYF. The CDR3, as DNA: TGTGCCGCCAGCAGAGATGGGGGCGTTGGAAACATTCAGTACTTC. The chain has TRBV15 and TRBJ2-4; D may be TRBD1 (6 bases). The CDR3 covers 15 residues. Germline V gene lookup returns CDR1 LNHNV and CDR2 YYDKDF (reference sequence).

The V call is TRBV5-6, the J call TRBJ2-2; TRBD2 might be the D (5 bases). Germline CDR1 reads SGHDT; CDR2 reads YYEEEE. Trimming shortened V by 9 bases and J by 0 bases, and 12 bases separated the two germline ends. The CDR3 covers 14 residues. CDR3 nucleotide sequence: TGTGCCACCCGGTTCGGGGCGAACACCGGGGAGCTGTTTTTT. It encodes CATRFGANTGELFF.

To note about this clonotype: This sequence may be a read error, since a much larger clone differs from it by one base. V is TRBV18 and J is TRBJ2-3, with D uncertain. The germline CDR1 and CDR2 sequences are KGHSH and LQKENI. V was clipped by 4 bases and J by 2 bases, with 10 bases between them. The CDR3 consists of 14 residues. The CDR3 region is CASSLDRHTDTQYF. DNA for the CDR3: TGTGCCAGCTCACTAGACCGTCACACAGATACGCAGTATTTT.

A few counts support this clonotype. One end of the junction is discordant with germline, which a read error may explain. This chain joins TRBV2 and TRBJ2-4; D is perhaps TRBD1 (6 bases). The CDR3 runs to 15 residues. The germline CDR1 and CDR2 sequences are SNHLY and FYNNEI. DNA of the CDR3: TGTGCCAACAGTCATGGACAGAACGCCAAAAACATTCAGTACTTC. This codes for CANSHGQNAKNIQYF.